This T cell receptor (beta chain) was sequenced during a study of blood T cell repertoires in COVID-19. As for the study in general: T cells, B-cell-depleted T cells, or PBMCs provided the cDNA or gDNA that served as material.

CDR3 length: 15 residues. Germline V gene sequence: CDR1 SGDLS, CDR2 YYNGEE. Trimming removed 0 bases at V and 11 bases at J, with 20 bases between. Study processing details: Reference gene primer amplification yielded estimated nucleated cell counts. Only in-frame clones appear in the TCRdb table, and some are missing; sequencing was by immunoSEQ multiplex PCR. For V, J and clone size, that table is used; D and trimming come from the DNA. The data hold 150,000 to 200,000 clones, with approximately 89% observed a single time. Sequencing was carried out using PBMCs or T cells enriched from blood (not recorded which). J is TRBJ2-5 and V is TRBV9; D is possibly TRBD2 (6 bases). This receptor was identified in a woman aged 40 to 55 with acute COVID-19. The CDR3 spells CASSVAGGVAEPQYF. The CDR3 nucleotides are TGTGCCAGCAGCGTAGCTGGTGGAGTAGCGGAGCCTCAGTACTTC.